The 29 T cell receptor beta chains in this list originate from one sample, sequenced in a study of blood T cell repertoires in COVID-19. Profiled with immunoSEQ multiplex PCR; TCRdb holds only in-frame clones, not every one. The sample contains about 93,000 clones, 75% to 90% of which appear only once. The sequenced sample was peripheral blood. Receptor source: a human donor with active COVID-19. The donor label of this sample is uncertain.

The chain joins TRBV18 to TRBJ2-7; D is possibly TRBD1 (6 bases). Per the germline V gene, CDR1 is KGHSH and CDR2 is LQKENI. V was pared by 7 bases and J by 3 bases, with 13 bases between. The CDR3 spans 13 residues. The CDR3 protein is CASCKGQNYEQYF. For the CDR3, the DNA is TGTGCCAGCTGCAAGGGACAAAACTACGAGCAGTACTTC.

J is TRBJ1-6 and V is TRBV18, with 12 bases aligning to TRBD1. V gave up 5 bases and J gave up 10 bases; unmatched junction bases: 6. This CDR3 region has 15 residues. Germline-derived CDR1 and CDR2 are KGHSH and LQKENI. The CDR3 region is CASSGGQGARSPLHF. CDR3 bases: TGTGCCAGCTCAGGGGGACAGGGGGCACGGTCACCCCTCCACTTT. Full variable domain (remainder filled in from reference TRBV18 and TRBJ1-6): NAGVMQNPRHLVRRRGQEARLRCSPMKGHSHVYWYRQLPEEGLKFMVYLQKENIIDESGMPKERFSAEFPKEGPSILRIQQVVRGDSAAYFCASSGGQGARSPLHFGNGTRLTVT.

This clone was seen once. It is unclear where the CDR3 begins or ends on the DNA, so no DNA is shown, and the CDR3 is as TCRdb lists it. The chain combines TRBV5-5 with TRBJ1-5; TRBD1 reflects the table's D call only, with no check against the DNA. The germline V gene encodes CDR1 SGHKS and CDR2 YYEKEE (reference sequence). The CDR3 is 17 amino acids long, termini counted. The CDR3 here is CASSLAFGPGSNQPQHF.

J is TRBJ2-4 and V is TRBV23-1, with D tentatively TRBD2 (5 bases). TRBV23-1 qualifies as an ORF whose function is uncertain. V was clipped by 0 bases and J by 0 bases, with 12 bases between them. The CDR3 totals 17 residues. Written as DNA, the CDR3 is TGCGCCAGCAGTCAATCTTGGACGGAGGTAGCCAAAAACATTCAGTACTTC. Amino acid sequence: CASSQSWTEVAKNIQYF.

The genes are TRBV10-3 and TRBJ2-3; 9 nucleotides agree with TRBD2. CDR1 and CDR2 (germline): ENHRY, SYGVKD. This CDR3 has 18 amino acids. V dropped 3 bases and J dropped 0; count of bases not matched to a gene: 10. The CDR3 loop reads CAISDRGSGGFSTDTQYF. The CDR3 DNA reads as TGTGCCATCAGTGATCGAGGGAGCGGGGGGTTTAGCACAGATACGCAGTATTTT.

The V gene is TRBV5-6, the J gene TRBJ1-6; D is unclear. V lost 0 bases, J lost 11 bases, and 9 bases lay in between. The germline CDR1 and CDR2 sequences are SGHDT and YYEEEE. The CDR3 totals 13 residues. The CDR3 region is CASSLGWGAPLHF. Here the CDR3 DNA reads TGTGCCAGCAGCTTGGGGTGGGGAGCACCCCTCCACTTT.

This chain connects TRBV2 to TRBJ1-1; 9 nucleotides match TRBD1. CDR1 is SNHLY, CDR2 FYNNEI, per germline. The ends lost 7 bases at V and 2 bases at J; junction bases unmatched: 11. The CDR3 runs to 16 residues. DNA for the CDR3: TGTGCCAGCAATTCGGGACAGGGAATCGTAAACACTGAAGCTTTCTTT. Amino acid sequence: CASNSGQGIVNTEAFF.

The J gene is TRBJ2-7, the V gene TRBV30; D not certain. V dropped 0 bases and J dropped 3 bases, with 9 bases sitting between them. Germline V gene data show CDR1 as GTSNPN and CDR2 as SVGIG (reference sequence). There are 13 residues in the CDR3. As DNA, the CDR3 is TGTGCCTGGAGTGTACTTATAAACTACGAGCAGTACTTC. This translates into CAWSVLINYEQYF.

This clone was detected once. The chain has TRBV2 and TRBJ1-2; 7 positions agree with TRBD1. Germline V gene lookup returns CDR1 SNHLY and CDR2 FYNNEI. Unmatched junction bases numbered 15, after V lost 7 bases and J lost 4 bases. There are 16 residues in the CDR3. The DNA of the CDR3 is TGTGCCAGCACCGATCCGTTAGCGGGACAGAGCTATGGCTACACCTTC. Its translation is CASTDPLAGQSYGYTF.

V usage is TRBV18 and J usage is TRBJ2-7; 9 bases are a match to TRBD1. This CDR3 contains 15 residues. In germline, CDR1 is KGHSH, CDR2 LQKENI. J gave up 4 bases and V 6 bases, and 10 bases lay outside the gene matches. The CDR3 is CASSHAGTGPYEQYF. The CDR3 nucleotides read TGTGCCAGCTCTCACGCCGGGACAGGGCCTTACGAGCAGTACTTC.

This clone was observed a single time. The chain uses TRBV7-6 and TRBJ2-3; 12 bases agree with TRBD2. After removal of 4 bases from V and 1 base from J, the junction contained 9 bases not matched to a gene. The germline gives CDR1 SGHVS, CDR2 FNYEAQ. The CDR3 loop spans 18 amino acids. The CDR3 protein is CASSSTSGGPLGTDTQYF. Written as DNA, the CDR3 is TGTGCCAGCAGCTCAACTAGCGGGGGGCCTCTGGGCACAGATACGCAGTATTTT.

The genes are TRBV19 and TRBJ2-2; D perhaps matches TRBD1 (8 bases). The germline CDR1 and CDR2 sequences are LNHDA and SQIVND (reference sequence). CDR3 length: 15 residues. Trimming shortened V by 6 bases and J by 5 bases, and 16 bases separated the two germline ends. CDR3 in DNA: TGTGCCAGTAGAGGACAGGGAGGGGGGACCGGGGAGCTGTTTTTT. Residues: CASRGQGGGTGELFF.

The rearrangement uses TRBV7-9 and TRBJ2-5, with TRBD1 as a possible D gene (6 bases). The CDR3 contains 14 residues. Germline V CDR1 and CDR2: SEHNR, FQNEAQ (reference sequence). The ends were cut back, 2 bases at V and 2 bases at J, with 9 bases in the middle. CDR3 sequence: CASSLRGTQETQYF. In nucleotides, the CDR3 is TGTGCCAGCAGCTTAAGAGGGACACAAGAGACCCAGTACTTC.

V gene TRBV28 combines with J gene TRBJ1-1, with TRBD1 as a possible D gene (5 bases). The germline gives CDR1 MDHEN, CDR2 SYDVKM. The CDR3 extends over 15 amino acids. V lost 5 bases and J lost 1, with 14 bases in between. CDR3 in amino acids: CASSTGGEENTEAFF. DNA of the CDR3: TGTGCCAGCAGTACCGGGGGGGAAGAGAACACTGAAGCTTTCTTT. The variable domain in full, with the rest retrieved from reference TRBV28 and TRBJ1-1, is DVKVTQSSRYLVKRTGEKVFLECVQDMDHENMFWYRQDPGLGLRLIYFSYDVKMKEKGDIPEGYSVSREKKERFSLILESASTNQTSMYLCASSTGGEENTEAFFGQGTRLTVV.

This clone was observed once. The gene calls are TRBV4-3 and TRBJ1-4, with a weak D call TRBD1 (6 bases). Trimming took 2 bases from V and 7 from J, leaving 14 bases between them. The CDR3 covers 15 residues. Germline CDR1 LGHNA, CDR2 YSLEER. CDR3 DNA sequence: TGCGCCAGCAGCCAACAATCCAGGGGTCGTGAAAAACTGTTTTTT. Its protein is CASSQQSRGREKLFF.

The chain is built from TRBV29-1 and TRBJ1-2, with 8 positions matching TRBD1. With V trimmed by 5 bases and J by 6 bases, 5 bases remained unmatched. Germline V lookup: CDR1 SQVTM, CDR2 ANQGSEA. CDR3 length: 12 amino acids. This CDR3 is CSVNQGANGYTF. The DNA for the CDR3 is TGCAGCGTTAATCAGGGGGCAAATGGCTACACCTTC.

This clone was detected only once. The gene calls are TRBV5-1 and TRBJ2-7; 8 bases are shared with TRBD2. There are 15 residues in the CDR3. Unmatched junction bases numbered 7, after V lost 3 bases and J lost 2 bases. CDR1 and CDR2 (germline): SGHRS, YFSETQ. Written as DNA, the CDR3 is TGCGCCAGCAGCTCGGGGGGGACGGGGACCTACGAGCAGTACTTC. Its protein product is CASSSGGTGTYEQYF.

A single count supports this clone. The chain carries TRBV7-6 and TRBJ1-6; D not certain. V lost 2 bases and J 0 bases, leaving 11 bases between the germline ends. Germline lookup yields CDR1 SGHVS and CDR2 FNYEAQ. The CDR3 covers 17 residues. CDR3 loop: CASSLNPISSYNSPLHF. CDR3 sequence (DNA): TGTGCCAGCAGCTTAAACCCTATAAGCTCCTATAATTCACCCCTCCACTTT.

The V call is TRBV10-2, the J call TRBJ2-3; 11 nucleotides align to TRBD2. V gave up 0 bases and J gave up 6 bases; unmatched junction bases: 17. This CDR3 comprises 20 residues. CDR1 WSHSY and CDR2 SAAADI come from the germline V gene. CDR3 amino acids: CASSESTGWLAGGPVDTQYF. The CDR3 DNA reads as TGCGCCAGCAGTGAGTCGACGGGGTGGCTAGCGGGGGGCCCGGTTGATACGCAGTATTTT.

The chain has TRBV6-2 or TRBV6-3 and TRBJ2-7; D is ambiguous. CDR1 is MNHEY and CDR2 is SVGEGT in the germline V gene. V dropped 3 bases and J dropped 3 bases, with 6 bases sitting between them. The length of the CDR3 is 12 residues. CDR3 sequence: CASSYIGYEQYF. DNA for the CDR3: TGTGCCAGCAGTTATATCGGCTACGAGCAGTACTTC.

This chain uses TRBV6-5 with TRBJ2-5; TRBD2 agrees at 8 bases. Germline V gives CDR1 MNHEY, CDR2 SVGAGI. CDR3 length: 14 amino acids. Trimming removed 0 bases from V and 7 bases from J; junction bases left unmatched: 4. CDR3 amino acids: CASSYSTSGGTQYF. DNA for the CDR3: TGTGCCAGCAGTTACTCGACCAGCGGGGGGACCCAGTACTTC.

The V gene is TRBV2, the J gene TRBJ1-2, with unresolved D. Per germline, CDR1 SNHLY and CDR2 FYNNEI. This CDR3 region has 15 residues. Between the trimmed V and J ends, which lost 7 bases and 0 bases, there was a span of 15 bases. The CDR3 region is CASTLKTLANYGYTF. The CDR3 region has the DNA TGTGCCAGCACCTTAAAGACTCTCGCTAACTATGGCTACACCTTC.

This clone came up a few times. The V call is TRBV5-4, the J call TRBJ1-1; 8 positions match TRBD1. Germline CDR1 is SGHNT and CDR2 is YYREEE (reference sequence). The J segment lost 4 bases and the V segment lost 5 bases, leaving 13 bases of the junction unmatched. CDR3 length: 16 amino acids. This CDR3 reads CASRSQGVLTVTEAFF. The CDR3 DNA reads as TGTGCCAGCAGATCACAGGGGGTTCTTACTGTCACTGAAGCTTTCTTT.

This clone was observed a handful of times. This chain connects TRBV27 to TRBJ2-7; D gene ambiguous. Trimming stripped 5 bases from V and 3 bases from J, with 11 bases between. There are 13 residues in the CDR3. The germline gives CDR1 MNHEY, CDR2 SMNVEV (reference sequence). The CDR3 region is CASSQVPYYEQYF. CDR3 bases: TGTGCCAGCAGTCAGGTCCCCTACTACGAGCAGTACTTC.

The chain employs TRBV19 and TRBJ2-1, with TRBD1 matching over 10 bases. CDR3 length equals 15 residues. Germline V gene data show CDR1 as LNHDA and CDR2 as SQIVND (reference sequence). Germline trimming cut 6 bases from V and 4 bases from J; bases unmatched to any gene: 6. CDR3 DNA sequence: TGTGCCAGTAGGCGGGCGGGACAGGGGTACAATGAGCAGTTCTTC. Protein product: CASRRAGQGYNEQFF.

This chain uses TRBV6-2 or TRBV6-3 with TRBJ2-2; D is undetermined. V lost 2 bases and J 4 bases, leaving 8 bases between the germline ends. Looked up from germline, CDR1 is MNHEY and CDR2 is SVGEGT. CDR3 length: 14 amino acids. The CDR3 sequence: CASSYSPTTGELFF. CDR3 DNA: TGTGCCAGCAGTTACAGCCCCACCACCGGGGAGCTGTTTTTT.

The chain combines TRBV5-1 with TRBJ2-3; TRBD2 agrees at 9 bases. This CDR3 region has 15 residues. The V gene end was trimmed by 0 bases and the J gene end by 7 bases; junction bases not matched to a gene: 6. Germline CDR1 reads SGHRS; CDR2 reads YFSETQ. CDR3: CASSLEAGGRNTQYF. CDR3 DNA sequence: TGCGCCAGCAGCTTGGAGGCGGGGGGGCGGAATACGCAGTATTTT. The variable domain in full, completed from reference TRBV5-1 and TRBJ2-3, reads KAGVTQTPRYLIKTRGQQVTLSCSPISGHRSVSWYQQTPGQGLQFLFEYFSETQRNKGNFPGRFSGRQFSNSRSEMNVSTLELGDSALYLCASSLEAGGRNTQYFGPGTRLTVL.

This clone was recorded only once. The J gene is TRBJ2-2, the V gene TRBV7-9; maybe TRBD1 (6 bases). Germline V gene sequence: CDR1 SEHNR, CDR2 FQNEAQ (reference sequence). This CDR3 has 15 residues. V was shortened by 3 bases and J by 0 bases, with 8 bases between the two germline ends. CDR3 DNA sequence: TGTGCCAGCAGCTTTCAGGGGACGAACACCGGGGAGCTGTTTTTT. Its translation is CASSFQGTNTGELFF.

This chain uses TRBV6-9 with TRBJ1-3; the D gene is possibly TRBD1 (6 bases). This CDR3 has 19 residues. V gave up 3 bases and J gave up 2 bases, with 23 bases separating them. In germline, CDR1 is MNHGY, CDR2 SVAAGI. For the CDR3, the DNA is TGTGCCAGCAGTTACGACCTCCGGGACACCCTGAGGACTGGAAACACCATATATTTT. Protein: CASSYDLRDTLRTGNTIYF.